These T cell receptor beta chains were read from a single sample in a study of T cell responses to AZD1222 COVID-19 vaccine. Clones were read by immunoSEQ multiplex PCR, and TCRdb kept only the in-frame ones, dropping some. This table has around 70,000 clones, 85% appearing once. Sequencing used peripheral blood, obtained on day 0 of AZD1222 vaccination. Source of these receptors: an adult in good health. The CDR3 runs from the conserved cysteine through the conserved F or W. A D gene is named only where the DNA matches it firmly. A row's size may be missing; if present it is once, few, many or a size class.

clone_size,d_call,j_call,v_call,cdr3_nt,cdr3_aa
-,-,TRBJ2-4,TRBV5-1,TGCGCCAGCAGCTTGGCCCTTAGTCCGACGGGGCAAAAAAACATTCAGTACTTC,CASSLALSPTGQKNIQYF
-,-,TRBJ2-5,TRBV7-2,TGTGCCAGCAGCCCCTACGGGGCCCAAGAGACCCAGTACTTC,CASSPYGAQETQYF
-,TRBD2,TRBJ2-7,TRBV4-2,TGTGCCAGCAGCCAATCGATTAGCGGGGGGGACCTGTCCTACGAGCAGTACTTC,CASSQSISGGDLSYEQYF
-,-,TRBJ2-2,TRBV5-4,TGTGCCAGCAGCCGGGACGGACTAACCGGGGAGCTGTTTTTT,CASSRDGLTGELFF
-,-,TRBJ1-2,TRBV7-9,TGTGCCAGCAGCCAGGTCACGGGTGGTGGCTACACCTTC,CASSQVTGGGYTF
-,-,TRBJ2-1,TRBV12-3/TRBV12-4,TGTGCCAGCAGTTTATATACTGAGCAGTTCTTC,CASSLYTEQFF
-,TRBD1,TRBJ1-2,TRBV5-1,TGCGCCAGCAGCAGGGACAGGGACTATGGCTACACCTTC,CASSRDRDYGYTF
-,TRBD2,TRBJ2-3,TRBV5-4,TGTGCCACCGATTCTAGCGGGGGGGCCCCAGATACGCAGTATTTT,CATDSSGGAPDTQYF
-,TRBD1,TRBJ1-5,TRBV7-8,TGTGCCAGCAGCCCCCGGGACAGCTCCAATCAGCCCCAGCATTTT,CASSPRDSSNQPQHF
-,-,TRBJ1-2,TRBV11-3,TGTGCCAGCAGCTACGTAGGGGCGGCCCTCAGCGAAGGCTACACCTTC,CASSYVGAALSEGYTF
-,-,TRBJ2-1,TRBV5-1,TGCGCCAGCAGCTTGGGTGCGAGCTCCTACAATGAGCAGTTCTTC,CASSLGASSYNEQFF
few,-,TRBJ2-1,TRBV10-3,TGTGCCATCGGAGGGGGCAATGAGCAGTTCTTC,CAIGGGNEQFF
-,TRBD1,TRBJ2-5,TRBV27,TGTGCCAGCAGCCGCTCACAGGGGTTGGGGGAGACCCAGTACTTC,CASSRSQGLGETQYF
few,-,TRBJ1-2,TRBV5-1,TGCGCCAGCAGCCCCCGCTCGATAGATGGCTACACCTTC,CASSPRSIDGYTF
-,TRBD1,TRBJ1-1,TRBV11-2,TGTGCCAGCAGGCAAAACAGGGGGTTCACTGAAGCTTTCTTT,CASRQNRGFTEAFF
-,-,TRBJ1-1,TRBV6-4,TGTGCCAGCAGGGGCGGGGGTTATTGGACTGAAGCTTTCTTT,CASRGGGYWTEAFF
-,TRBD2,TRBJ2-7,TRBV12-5,TGTGCTAGTGGCCGAGGGGCGGGAGAGACCTACGAGCAGTACTTC,CASGRGAGETYEQYF
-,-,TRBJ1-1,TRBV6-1,TGTGCCAGCAGTGAAGACATGAGGACCCCGGGTCTCTTT,CASSEDMRTPGLF
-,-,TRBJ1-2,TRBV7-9,TGTGCCAGCAGCTCCCAGGGACCTAACTATGGCTACACCTTC,CASSSQGPNYGYTF
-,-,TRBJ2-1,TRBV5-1,TGCGCCAGCAGTCCTAGCCCCCCTATCTACAATGAGCAGTTCTTC,CASSPSPPIYNEQFF
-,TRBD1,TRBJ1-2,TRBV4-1,TGCGCCAGCAGCCAAGCCCCAAAGACAGGGGTTAGGTGGGGCTACACCTTC,CASSQAPKTGVRWGYTF
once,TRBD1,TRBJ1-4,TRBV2,TGTGCCAGCAGGAGAGACAGGGGGCCGAATGAAAAACTGTTTTTT,CASRRDRGPNEKLFF
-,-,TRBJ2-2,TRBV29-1,TGCAGCGTTAAATGGACCGGGGGCGGGGAGCTGTTTTTT,CSVKWTGGGELFF
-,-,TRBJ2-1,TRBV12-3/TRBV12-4,TGTGCCAGCAGTTTACGGACCGATGAGCAGTTCTTC,CASSLRTDEQFF
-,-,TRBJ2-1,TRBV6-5,TGTGCCAGCAGTTATTACAGGGCATCGAATGAGCAGTTCTTC,CASSYYRASNEQFF
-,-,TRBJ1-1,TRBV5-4,TGTGCCAGCAGCCCCGCCGGGAGGTTTCACACTGAAGCTTTCTTT,CASSPAGRFHTEAFF
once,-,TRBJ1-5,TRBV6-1,TGTGCCAGCAGTGAAGAAGTAGGGGCCCGACGGCAGCCCCAGCATTTT,CASSEEVGARRQPQHF
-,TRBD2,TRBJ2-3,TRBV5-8,TGTGCCAGCAGTCAAGCGGGGTCCAGCACAGATACGCAGTATTTT,CASSQAGSSTDTQYF
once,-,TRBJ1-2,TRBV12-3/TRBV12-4,TGTGCCAGCGATCAGGGACGAGGCTACACCTTC,CASDQGRGYTF
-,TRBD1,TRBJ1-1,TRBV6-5,TGTGCCAGCAGCCCGACAGGGGCGGCGACTGAAGCTTTCTTT,CASSPTGAATEAFF
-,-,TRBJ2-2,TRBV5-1,TGCGCCAGCAGCTCCTACGGACAGCCGAACACCGGGGAGCTGTTTTTT,CASSSYGQPNTGELFF
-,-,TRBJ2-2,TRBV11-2,TGTGCCAGCAGCTTGTACAGGGACGGGGAGCTGTTTTTT,CASSLYRDGELFF
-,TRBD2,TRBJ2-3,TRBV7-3,TGTGCCATCCTAGCGCCCACAATAGCGGGGGGGTTATATTTT,CAILAPTIAGGLYF
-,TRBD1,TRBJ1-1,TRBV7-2,TGTGCCAGCAGCGTGCGGACGCGGGACAGCGCTTTCTTT,CASSVRTRDSAFF
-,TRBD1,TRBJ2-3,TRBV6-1,TGTGCCAGCAGTGACGGGGACAGGGGCACAGATACGCAGTATTTT,CASSDGDRGTDTQYF
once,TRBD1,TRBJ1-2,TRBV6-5,TGTGCCGCACAGGGGTATTATGGCTACACCTTC,CAAQGYYGYTF
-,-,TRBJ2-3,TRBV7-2,TGTGCCAGCGGGCAGGGGCCAGGCACAGATACGCAGTATTTT,CASGQGPGTDTQYF
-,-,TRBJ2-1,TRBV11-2,TGTGCCAGTACCCGACAGGTCCCTTACAATGAGCAGTTCTTC,CASTRQVPYNEQFF
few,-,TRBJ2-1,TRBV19,TGTGCCAGTACCGCTGGTCGGGATCTCCAGCAGTTCTTC,CASTAGRDLQQFF
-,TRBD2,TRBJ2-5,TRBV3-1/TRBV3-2,TGTGCCAGCAGCCAAGAGGAGGCGGGAGCCTACCAAGAGACCCAGTACTTC,CASSQEEAGAYQETQYF
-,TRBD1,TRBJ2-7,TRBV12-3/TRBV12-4,TGTGCCAGCAGGTGGATGACAGGGAACGAGCAGTACTTC,CASRWMTGNEQYF
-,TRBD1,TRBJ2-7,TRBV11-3,TGTGCCAGCAGCCCTTATACAGGGGACAACGAGCAGTACTTC,CASSPYTGDNEQYF
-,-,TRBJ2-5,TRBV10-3,TGTGCCATCAGTGAACTGGGGAACCAAGAGACCCAGTACTTC,CAISELGNQETQYF
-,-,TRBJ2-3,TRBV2,TGTGCCAGCAACCTTTGGGACGCAGATACGCAGTATTTT,CASNLWDADTQYF
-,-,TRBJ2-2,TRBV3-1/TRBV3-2,TGTGCCAGCAGCCAAGAGGCTTCGAACACCGGGGAGCTGTTTTTT,CASSQEASNTGELFF
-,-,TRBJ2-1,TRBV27,TGTGCCAGCAGTATTATCAGCTCCTACAATGAGCAGTTCTTC,CASSIISSYNEQFF
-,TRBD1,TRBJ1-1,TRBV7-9,TGTGCCAGCAGCTTACCCCCCGCGCAGGGGGGGGGTGAAGCTTTCTTT,CASSLPPAQGGGEAFF
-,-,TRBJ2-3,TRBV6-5,TGTGCCAGCAGCCGGGTAGCCGGCGGAGATACGCAGTATTTT,CASSRVAGGDTQYF
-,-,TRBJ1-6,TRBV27,TGTGCCAGCAGCCCCAGGGAATACAATTCACCCCTCCACTTT,CASSPREYNSPLHF
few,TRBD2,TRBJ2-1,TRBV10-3,TGTGCCATCAGTACCGGGGGGAGCTCCTACAATGAGCAGTTCTTC,CAISTGGSSYNEQFF
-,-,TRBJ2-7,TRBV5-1,TGCGCCAGCAGCCATGGGAGGTCGGGTGACGAGCAGTACTTC,CASSHGRSGDEQYF
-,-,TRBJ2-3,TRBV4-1,TGCGCCAGCGCCGGGATTTCCCAGGATACGCAGTATTTT,CASAGISQDTQYF
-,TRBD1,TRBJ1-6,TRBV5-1,TGCGCCAGCAGCACCTGGACAGGAGGGAATTCACCCCTCCACTTT,CASSTWTGGNSPLHF
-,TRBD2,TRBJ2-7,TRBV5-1,TGCGCCAGCAGCTTGGAGGGACGTAACCCAACCGGGAGGCAAAAACAGTACTTC,CASSLEGRNPTGRQKQYF
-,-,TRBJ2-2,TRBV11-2,TGTGCCAGCAGCTCCGGGACTCAGTACACCGGGGAGCTGTTTTTT,CASSSGTQYTGELFF
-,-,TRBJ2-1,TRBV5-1,TGCGCCAGCAGCTCTACGGGAAATTCAGACGAGCAGTTCTTC,CASSSTGNSDEQFF
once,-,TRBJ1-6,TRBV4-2,TGTGCCAGCAGCCAAGGGGACAAGTATAATTCACCCCTCCACTTT,CASSQGDKYNSPLHF
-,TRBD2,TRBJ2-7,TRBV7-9,TGTGCCAGCAGTCAACCGGGACTAGCGTACGGGGAGCAGTACTTC,CASSQPGLAYGEQYF
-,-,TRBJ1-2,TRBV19,TGTGCCAGTCTTGGAAGGGGGTTGAACTATGGCTACACCTTC,CASLGRGLNYGYTF
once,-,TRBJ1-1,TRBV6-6,TGTGCCAGCAGTCCGAACCTTGAGGGTGAAGCTTTCTTT,CASSPNLEGEAFF